A single sample is the source of the 9 T cell receptor beta chains below, sequenced in a study of graft-versus-host responses after intestinal transplantation. Antigens for these TCRs are unknown. Method: immunoSEQ multiplex PCR; TCRdb's copy keeps in-frame clones and lacks some. The sample has under 150,000 clones, approximately 95% seen once. The input for sequencing was unstimulated CD8+ T cells sorted from spleen or lymph node cells, taken before intestinal transplant. The receptors shown here come from a human donor who received an intestinal transplant.

The rearrangement links TRBV28 to TRBJ2-3; D is possibly TRBD2 (6 bases). This CDR3 has 13 residues. Between the trimmed V and J ends, which lost 3 bases and 6 bases, there was a span of 10 bases. CDR1 and CDR2 from the germline V gene are MDHEN and SYDVKM. In nucleotides, the CDR3 is TGTGCCAGCAGTTTTGGTAGCGGTGATACGCAGTATTTT. This translates into CASSFGSGDTQYF.

J is TRBJ2-3 and V is TRBV4-3; TRBD2 agrees at 7 bases. Losses at the gene ends were 0 bases for V and 2 bases for J; bases not matched to a gene: 14. This CDR3 has 19 residues. CDR1 LGHNA and CDR2 YSLEER come from the germline V gene. The CDR3 DNA is TGCGCCAGCAGCCAAGATCTGGGACCGAGCGGGACCCCCACAGATACGCAGTATTTT. It translates to CASSQDLGPSGTPTDTQYF.

The V call is TRBV19, the J call TRBJ2-6; D not certain. Germline CDR1 LNHDA, CDR2 SQIVND (reference sequence). The V and J ends lost 3 bases and 0 bases respectively, with 9 bases between them. There are 16 residues in the CDR3. The CDR3 region is CASSMRPISGANVLTF. CDR3 in DNA: TGTGCCAGTAGTATGCGACCGATCTCTGGGGCCAACGTCCTGACTTTC.

V usage is TRBV27 and J usage is TRBJ2-3, with D maybe TRBD1 (6 bases). Trimming took off 3 bases at V and 5 bases at J, with 15 bases between the two ends. The CDR3 is 15 residues long. The germline CDR1 and CDR2 sequences are MNHEY and SMNVEV (reference sequence). DNA for the CDR3: TGTGCCAGCAGTTTTATCCGGGACAAGGTAGATACGCAGTATTTT. It encodes CASSFIRDKVDTQYF.

Concerning this clone: The sample contains more than one DNA sequence encoding this CDR3. The chain couples TRBV4-1 to TRBJ1-4, with 12 positions matching TRBD1. With V trimmed by 0 bases and J by 8 bases, 1 base remained unmatched. This CDR3 comprises 15 residues. Germline V gives CDR1 MGHRA, CDR2 YSYEKL. The CDR3 sequence: CASSQEGTGGEKLFF. The CDR3 bases are TGCGCCAGCAGCCAAGAAGGGACAGGGGGCGAAAAACTGTTTTTT.

This sequence joins TRBV5-8 and TRBJ2-7; TRBD2 matches 7 bases. The CDR3 loop spans 12 amino acids. The V gene's germline CDR1 is SGHTS and CDR2 YDEGEE. V shed 1 base, J shed 6 bases, and the junction held 1 base outside the gene matches. CDR3 amino acids: CASSLWEGEQYF. The DNA of the CDR3 is TGTGCCAGCAGCTTGTGGGAGGGCGAGCAGTACTTC.

The J gene is TRBJ2-5, the V gene TRBV30; 9 bases align to TRBD1. The CDR3 has 15 amino acids. V lost 3 bases and J lost 5; bases outside the gene matches: 10. From germline, CDR1 is GTSNPN and CDR2 SVGIG (reference sequence). CDR3 loop: CAWRATGGGGETQYF. Written as DNA, the CDR3 is TGTGCCTGGAGGGCCACAGGGGGCGGTGGGGAGACCCAGTACTTC.

CDR3 sequence reads: CASSQEKGTSGIPWQFF. The CDR3 DNA sequence: TGCGCCAGCAGCCAAGAGAAGGGGACTAGCGGGATCCCCTGGCAGTTCTTC. V is TRBV4-3 and J is TRBJ2-1; 13 positions agree with TRBD2. Unmatched junction bases numbered 11, after V lost 0 bases and J lost 12 bases. The germline gives CDR1 LGHNA, CDR2 YSLEER. The length of the CDR3 is 17 residues.

This chain joins TRBV13 and TRBJ2-1; tentative D call: TRBD2 (6 bases). Germline V gene sequence: CDR1 PRHDT, CDR2 FYEKMQ (reference sequence). Trimming pared 1 base from V and 9 bases from J, leaving 10 bases between. The CDR3 has 13 amino acids. CDR3 loop: CASSLAGVSEQFF. The CDR3 region has the DNA TGTGCCAGCAGCTTAGCGGGAGTTAGTGAGCAGTTCTTC.